The present TCR beta chain was sequenced within a study of T cell repertoires in cytomegalovirus infection. Study in general: Carrying CMV and the relevant HLA type showed in public TCR beta signatures.

V lost 7 bases, J lost 4 bases, and 12 bases stayed unmatched. The CDR3 is 17 residues long. The germline V gene has CDR1 MDHEN and CDR2 SYDVKM. TCRdb itself ran the reads through MiXCR, one entry per CDR3 protein. The sample records 830,000 or so distinct CDR3 sequences, 32% being singletons. A note on this clonotype: Its antigen is currently unknown.

This clonotype originated in a human donor in good health (CMV status not recorded). Some clones in this sample may be carry-over from other donors' samples. The sample here was cultured CD8+ T cells from PBMCs, taken from culture after CMV antigen stimulation. V is TRBV28 and J is TRBJ2-3; 12 bases line up with TRBD2. The DNA for the CDR3 is TGTGCCAGCACCCCGTCTAGCGGGGGGGCGATAGCAGATACGCAGTATTTT. Residues: CASTPSSGGAIADTQYF.